Listed here are 23 T cell receptor beta chains from one sample, sequenced in a study of cytomegalovirus exposure and HLA in healthy donors. Researchers ran the PCR with 60 Vbeta and 13 Jbeta primers. The data were produced by immunoSEQ multiplex PCR, yet TCRdb's version contains in-frame clones alone and is incomplete. The sample carries about 260,000 clones, 70% to 90% recorded once. The sample comprised PBMCs. The receptors here all came from a woman in her thirties or forties in good health and CMV-seropositive.

The chain is built from TRBV5-5 and TRBJ1-6; 8 bases agree with TRBD1. This CDR3 spans 15 amino acids. The V and J ends lost 4 bases and 5 bases, in that order; junction bases with no gene match: 5. CDR1 is SGHKS, CDR2 YYEKEE, per germline (reference sequence). CDR3 residues: CASSETTGDNSPLHF. The CDR3 DNA is TGTGCCAGCAGCGAAACGACAGGGGATAATTCACCCCTCCACTTT. Filled out from reference TRBV5-5 and TRBJ1-6, the complete variable domain reads DAGVTQSPTHLIKTRGQQVTLRCSPISGHKSVSWYQQVLGQGPQFIFQYYEKEERGRGNFPDRFSARQFPNYSSELNVNALLLGDSALYLCASSETTGDNSPLHFGNGTRLTVT.

The chain couples TRBV7-9 to TRBJ1-1, with 11 bases that match TRBD1. Germline trimming cut 4 bases from V and 0 bases from J; bases unmatched to any gene: 4. This CDR3 contains 16 residues. The germline V gene has CDR1 SEHNR and CDR2 FQNEAQ (reference sequence). CDR3 DNA: TGTGCCAGCAGCTCGGGACAGGGGGGAATGAACACTGAAGCTTTCTTT. Translating gives CASSSGQGGMNTEAFF.

The chain combines TRBV4-3 with TRBJ2-2; D not resolved. The V gene's germline CDR1 is LGHNA and CDR2 YSLEER. The CDR3 sequence is 15 residues long. Trimming removed 0 bases at V and 7 bases at J, with 12 bases between. The CDR3 loop reads CASSQDPAGVGELFF. CDR3 in DNA: TGCGCCAGCAGCCAAGATCCGGCAGGCGTCGGGGAGCTGTTTTTT.

The CDR3 is CASSLVQGGSSPLHF. The CDR3 DNA sequence: TGTGCCAGCAGCTTAGTACAGGGTGGGTCTTCACCCCTCCACTTT. J is TRBJ1-6 and V is TRBV7-9; possible D gene TRBD1, 6 bases. V was cut by 1 base and J by 9 bases, with 13 bases left in between. CDR1 is SEHNR, CDR2 FQNEAQ, per germline (reference sequence). This CDR3 contains 15 residues.

The V gene is TRBV18, the J gene TRBJ1-1; D gene ambiguous. Germline V CDR1 and CDR2: KGHSH, LQKENI. Trimming pared 0 bases from V and 4 bases from J, leaving 15 bases between. CDR3 length: 16 amino acids. CDR3 residues: CASSPPDTGPGTEAFF. The CDR3 coding sequence is TGTGCCAGCTCACCACCGGATACGGGTCCGGGCACTGAAGCTTTCTTT.

The CDR3 nucleotides read TGTGCCAGCAGTTCCCCCGGGACAAAGCAGTTCTTC. Protein: CASSSPGTKQFF. The J gene is TRBJ2-1, the V gene TRBV7-9; weak D call: TRBD1 (6 bases). V was pared by 6 bases and J by 11 bases, with 14 bases between. Per germline, CDR1 SEHNR and CDR2 FQNEAQ (reference sequence). This CDR3 has 12 residues.

The gene calls are TRBV19 and TRBJ1-2; 7 bases are shared with TRBD1. Per the germline V gene, CDR1 is LNHDA and CDR2 is SQIVND (reference sequence). J gave up 3 bases and V 6 bases, and 13 bases lay outside the gene matches. This CDR3 is built from 16 residues. Written as DNA, the CDR3 is TGTGCCAGTAGCCTTTTTAACAGGGGAAGGGACTATGGCTACACCTTC. Amino acids: CASSLFNRGRDYGYTF.

The chain carries TRBV7-2 and TRBJ1-2, with D uncertain. Germline lookup yields CDR1 SGHTA and CDR2 FQGNSA. The V and J ends lost 5 bases and 11 bases respectively, with 18 bases between them. The CDR3 contains 13 residues. This CDR3 reads CASSRPQVGSYTF. For the CDR3, the DNA is TGTGCCAGCAGCCGCCCCCAGGTGGGGAGTTACACCTTC.

This clone has only a few counts. This chain links TRBV9 with TRBJ2-7; TRBD1 agrees at 7 bases. The ends lost 1 base at V and 3 bases at J; junction bases unmatched: 4. The germline gives CDR1 SGDLS, CDR2 YYNGEE. The CDR3 consists of 14 residues. In DNA form, the CDR3 reads TGTGCCAGCAGCGTATCACAGGGGCTCTACGAGCAGTACTTC. It translates to CASSVSQGLYEQYF.

The CDR3 nucleotides are TGTGCCTGGACCGGGGGGGCAGGTCAGCCCCAGCATTTT. This encodes CAWTGGAGQPQHF. The chain links TRBV30 to TRBJ1-5; perhaps TRBD1 as D (6 bases). The CDR3 contains 13 residues. The germline V and J ends were trimmed by 4 bases and 6 bases, with 13 bases remaining between them. Germline V CDR1 and CDR2: GTSNPN, SVGIG (reference sequence).

The V and J genes are TRBV13 and TRBJ1-2, with TRBD1 matching 8 bases. In germline, CDR1 is PRHDT, CDR2 FYEKMQ (reference sequence). Trimming took 5 bases from V and 5 from J; bases not matched to a gene: 4. This CDR3 contains 13 residues. The CDR3 DNA reads as TGTGCCAGCAGCGGACAGGGAGGTTATGGCTACACCTTC. Amino acids: CASSGQGGYGYTF.

The rearrangement links TRBV18 to TRBJ2-3; the match to TRBD2 covers 7 bases. The CDR3 runs 15 residues. V was pared by 1 base and J by 3 bases, with 4 bases of the junction left unmatched. The V gene's germline CDR1 is KGHSH and CDR2 LQKENI. The CDR3 loop is CASSPRLAETDTQYF. Written as DNA, the CDR3 is TGTGCCAGCTCACCACGGCTAGCGGAGACAGATACGCAGTATTTT.

This chain uses TRBV6-5 with TRBJ1-1; 8 positions agree with TRBD1. Germline lookup yields CDR1 MNHEY and CDR2 SVGAGI. This CDR3 has 11 residues. Trimming took 6 bases from V and 12 from J; bases not matched to a gene: 6. In DNA, the CDR3 is TGTGCCAGCAGCACAGGGGGTGAGACTTTCTTT. Amino acid sequence: CASSTGGETFF.

The sample holds a few counts of this clone. The rearrangement uses TRBV19 and TRBJ1-1; no clear D gene. Germline values: CDR1 LNHDA, CDR2 SQIVND (reference sequence). With 2 bases removed from V and 1 base from J, the gap between germline ends came to 8 bases. This CDR3 is built from 14 residues. CDR3 DNA sequence: TGTGCCAGTAGTATAACTGGCGGGAACACTGAAGCTTTCTTT. Amino acids: CASSITGGNTEAFF.

This chain links TRBV11-3 with TRBJ2-2; 9 bases align to TRBD1. Germline V CDR1 and CDR2: SGHNT, YENEEA. The junction had 10 bases not matched to a gene; V was cut back by 5 bases and J by 6 bases. The CDR3 totals 16 residues. CDR3 amino acids: CASSRTGVVGPGELFF. For the CDR3, the DNA is TGTGCCAGCAGCCGGACAGGGGTGGTGGGCCCCGGGGAGCTGTTTTTT.

The gene calls are TRBV7-8 and TRBJ1-5; the match to TRBD1 covers 7 bases. This CDR3 comprises 18 residues. Germline lookup yields CDR1 SGHVS and CDR2 FQNEAQ. The trim removed 1 base at V and 2 bases at J, leaving 11 bases unmatched. The CDR3 coding sequence is TGTGCCAGCAGCTTAGTAATAGGGCAGGGGGAAGGCAATCAGCCCCAGCATTTT. It translates to CASSLVIGQGEGNQPQHF.

The rearrangement uses TRBV19 and TRBJ1-1; 7 bases map to TRBD1. Losses at the gene ends were 1 base for V and 6 bases for J; bases not matched to a gene: 5. The CDR3 has 14 residues. Germline V CDR1 and CDR2: LNHDA, SQIVND (reference sequence). CDR3 coding DNA: TGTGCCAGTAGTATAGGACAGGGTAACGCTGAAGCTTTCTTT. This encodes CASSIGQGNAEAFF.

The table lists this clone with a few counts. The rearrangement uses TRBV30 and TRBJ2-3; 7 nucleotides line up with TRBD2. From germline, CDR1 is GTSNPN and CDR2 SVGIG (reference sequence). With 0 bases clipped from V and 4 bases from J, the junction kept 7 bases outside the gene matches. The CDR3 covers 15 residues. CDR3 nucleotide sequence: TGTGCCTGGAGTGTACGGGGCGGGAGATCAGATACGCAGTATTTT. Its protein is CAWSVRGGRSDTQYF.

The rearrangement links TRBV28 to TRBJ2-4; 10 bases are shared with TRBD1. The CDR3 totals 16 residues. Trimming cost V 4 bases and J 3 bases; bases outside gene matches: 6. The germline gives CDR1 MDHEN, CDR2 SYDVKM. Here the CDR3 reads CASSSGQGKVKNIQYF. DNA for the CDR3: TGTGCCAGCAGTTCGGGACAGGGGAAGGTCAAAAACATTCAGTACTTC.

Written as DNA, the CDR3 is TGTGCCAGTAGTACCAGGGGTACGTGGTCCTACAATGAGCAGTTCTTC. Translation: CASSTRGTWSYNEQFF. V gene TRBV19 combines with J gene TRBJ2-1, with D possibly being TRBD1 (6 bases). Trimming left V 4 bases short and J 1 base short, with 14 bases between. The CDR3 is 16 amino acids. CDR1 LNHDA and CDR2 SQIVND come from the germline V gene (reference sequence).

The chain joins TRBV19 to TRBJ1-2; unclear D gene. The germline V gene has CDR1 LNHDA and CDR2 SQIVND (reference sequence). The CDR3 is 13 amino acids. V lost 3 bases, J lost 8 bases, and 13 bases lay in between. The chain's CDR3 is CASSMLSSGGYTF. CDR3 DNA sequence: TGTGCCAGTAGTATGCTGAGCTCCGGGGGCTACACCTTC.

This chain uses TRBV5-6 with TRBJ2-7, with D hard to call. Germline CDR1 SGHDT, CDR2 YYEEEE. V was cut by 4 bases and J by 2 bases, with 10 bases left in between. The length of the CDR3 is 13 residues. The DNA of the CDR3 is TGTGCCAGCAGCGCCCAAACAACCTACGAGCAGTACTTC. It yields the protein CASSAQTTYEQYF. Full variable domain (missing parts from reference TRBV5-6 and TRBJ2-7): DAGVTQSPTHLIKTRGQQVTLRCSPKSGHDTVSWYQQALGQGPQFIFQYYEEEERQRGNFPDRFSGHQFPNYSSELNVNALLLGDSALYLCASSAQTTYEQYFGPGTRLTVT.

The rearrangement links TRBV7-2 to TRBJ2-7; a possible D gene is TRBD1 (6 bases). The ends were cut back, 4 bases at V and 2 bases at J, with 15 bases in the middle. There are 15 residues in the CDR3. CDR1 and CDR2 from the germline V gene are SGHTA and FQGNSA. CDR3 sequence: CASSSSSGTPYEQYF. The CDR3 region has the DNA TGTGCCAGCAGCTCAAGTTCCGGGACACCCTACGAGCAGTACTTC.